This passage covers 24 T cell receptor beta chains from one sample sequenced in a study of CD8 T cells in Susac syndrome. The RNA, roughly 0.45 to 1 ug, was put through reverse transcription using random hexamers. TCRdb reanalysed the immunoSEQ multiplex PCR reads using MiXCR and keeps one entry per CDR3 protein. Of around 270,000 distinct CDR3 sequences listed, about 89% are singletons. The sample comprised CD8+ T cells from PBMCs. These receptors were collected from a human donor with multiple sclerosis.

The gene calls are TRBV12-3 or TRBV12-4 and TRBJ2-7; 7 bases map to TRBD1. J was trimmed by 4 bases and V by 6 bases; bases with no gene match: 12. The CDR3 covers 15 residues. The CDR3 here is CASRPPTGLRYEQYF. The CDR3 coding sequence is TGTGCCAGCAGACCCCCGACAGGGCTTCGGTACGAGCAGTACTTC.

This clonotype showed up just a few times. The rearrangement joins TRBV7-2 to TRBJ2-6; D is uncertain. This CDR3 region has 15 residues. V was trimmed by 5 bases and J by 1 base, leaving 9 bases between them. Looked up from germline, CDR1 is SGHTA and CDR2 is FQGNSA. CDR3 sequence (DNA): TGTGCCAGCAGCCCTCAGATATCTGGGGCCAACGTCCTGACTTTC. This gives the protein CASSPQISGANVLTF.

V usage is TRBV27 and J usage is TRBJ2-3, with TRBD2 matching over 12 bases. Trimming at V came to 3 bases and at J to 4 bases, leaving 8 bases not matched to a gene. This CDR3 spans 17 amino acids. Germline loops: CDR1 MNHEY, CDR2 SMNVEV (reference sequence). The CDR3: CASSFIPSGRGADTQYF. The CDR3 DNA follows: TGTGCCAGCAGTTTCATCCCTAGCGGGAGGGGGGCAGATACGCAGTATTTT.

The CDR3 spells CASVQGKGTGNTIYF. The CDR3 coding sequence is TGTGCCAGCGTCCAAGGCAAGGGTACTGGAAACACCATATATTTT. V and J are TRBV2 and TRBJ1-3; no clear D. In germline, CDR1 is SNHLY, CDR2 FYNNEI. The CDR3 runs 15 residues. Trimming stripped 8 bases from V and 2 bases from J, with 16 bases between.

The J gene is TRBJ2-2, the V gene TRBV3-1, with 7 bases aligning to TRBD2. CDR1 LGHDT and CDR2 YNNKEL come from the germline V gene (reference sequence). The CDR3 covers 15 residues. V lost 6 bases and J lost 5; bases outside the gene matches: 9. CDR3 protein: CASSRSRGGTGELFF. DNA of the CDR3: TGTGCCAGCAGTCGCAGCCGGGGAGGGACCGGGGAGCTGTTTTTT.

The table lists this clonotype with a few counts. At one boundary the junction diverges from the germline segment, which might be a read error. The J gene is TRBJ2-5, the V gene TRBV7-6; unclear D gene. The CDR3 is 14 residues long. Looked up from germline, CDR1 is SGHVS and CDR2 is FNYEAQ. Here the CDR3 DNA reads TGTGCTAGCAGCCTCCCCTTCAGCCGGGAGACCCAGTACTTC. Translated: CASSLPFSRETQYF.

The chain recombines TRBV4-3 with TRBJ1-4, with D hard to call. Germline loops: CDR1 LGHNA, CDR2 YSLEER. This CDR3 spans 16 amino acids. V lost 0 bases, J lost 1 base, and 9 bases lay in between. CDR3: CASSQESEGTNEKLFF. The CDR3 DNA reads TGCGCCAGCAGCCAAGAAAGCGAGGGAACTAATGAAAAACTGTTTTTT.

This clonotype came up once. The chain joins TRBV28 to TRBJ2-1; possible D gene TRBD1, 6 bases. Trimming removed 2 bases from V and 5 bases from J, with 16 bases in between. CDR3 length: 16 residues. CDR1 MDHEN and CDR2 SYDVKM come from the germline V gene. In DNA, the CDR3 is TGTGCCAGCAGTTTACCCGCGACAGGTAGGGACAATGAGCAGTTCTTC. It codes for CASSLPATGRDNEQFF.

The rearrangement uses TRBV28 and TRBJ2-5; no clear D gene. Trimming removed 6 bases from V and 1 base from J, with 6 bases in between. CDR3 length equals 12 residues. Germline V lookup: CDR1 MDHEN, CDR2 SYDVKM. In DNA, the CDR3 is TGTGCCAGCAGCATAGTCCAAGAGACCCAGTACTTC. Encoded protein: CASSIVQETQYF.

V is TRBV20-1 and J is TRBJ2-5; D could derive from TRBD1 or TRBD2 (5 bases each). CDR1 and CDR2 from the germline V gene are DFQATT and SNEGSKA (reference sequence). CDR3 length equals 20 residues. The ends were cut back, 3 bases at V and 0 bases at J, with 29 bases in the middle. The CDR3 region is CSARPIRDLQIGKYQETQYF. The CDR3 DNA follows: TGCAGTGCTAGGCCTATACGGGACCTCCAAATTGGAAAGTACCAAGAGACCCAGTACTTC.

This sequence joins TRBV20-1 and TRBJ2-2; 7 positions match TRBD1. Germline V gene lookup returns CDR1 DFQATT and CDR2 SNEGSKA (reference sequence). With V trimmed by 6 bases and J by 0 bases, 4 bases remained unmatched. The CDR3 sequence is 14 residues long. This CDR3 reads CSAPQGANTGELFF. Here the CDR3 DNA reads TGCAGTGCGCCCCAGGGGGCGAACACCGGGGAGCTGTTTTTT.

The rearrangement uses TRBV30 and TRBJ2-3; D may correspond to TRBD1 or TRBD2 (6 bases each). The CDR3 runs 20 residues. The V gene's germline CDR1 is GTSNPN and CDR2 SVGIG (reference sequence). The V and J ends lost 3 bases and 0 bases respectively, with 28 bases between them. CDR3 sequence: CAWSGTATAGGGLSTDTQYF. The CDR3 DNA reads as TGTGCCTGGAGCGGGACGGCAACCGCTGGAGGGGGACTTAGCACAGATACGCAGTATTTT. Variable domain in full (rest from reference TRBV30 and TRBJ2-3): SQTIHQWPATLVQPVGSPLSLECTVEGTSNPNLYWYRQAAGRGLQLLFYSVGIGQISSEVPQNLSASRPQDRQFILSSKKLLLSDSGFYLCAWSGTATAGGGLSTDTQYFGPGTRLTVL.

The chain has TRBV7-2 and TRBJ2-1; 8 bases line up with TRBD2. The CDR3 runs to 15 residues. CDR1 and CDR2 (germline): SGHTA, FQGNSA. J gave up 9 bases and V 5 bases, and 12 bases lay outside the gene matches. The chain's CDR3 is CASSEEGLGPGEQFF. CDR3 coding DNA: TGTGCCAGCAGCGAAGAGGGACTAGGTCCCGGTGAGCAGTTCTTC.

The chain couples TRBV28 to TRBJ2-3; 11 bases fit TRBD2. The length of the CDR3 is 18 residues. Trimming at V came to 4 bases and at J to 2 bases, leaving 11 bases not matched to a gene. Germline V gives CDR1 MDHEN, CDR2 SYDVKM. The CDR3 is CASSSGASGGFYTDTQYF. The DNA for the CDR3 is TGTGCCAGCAGTTCTGGGGCTAGCGGGGGGTTTTACACAGATACGCAGTATTTT.

This chain joins TRBV7-9 and TRBJ1-5; 10 bases agree with TRBD1. This CDR3 is 15 amino acids long. Germline CDR1 reads SEHNR; CDR2 reads FQNEAQ (reference sequence). V dropped 4 bases and J dropped 11; count of bases not matched to a gene: 11. This CDR3 is CASSSGTGEAKAQHF. The CDR3 DNA is TGTGCCAGCAGCTCTGGGACAGGGGAGGCTAAGGCCCAGCATTTT. The complete variable domain, with remaining parts taken from reference TRBV7-9 and TRBJ1-5, reads DTGVSQNPRHKITKRGQNVTFRCDPISEHNRLYWYRQTLGQGPEFLTYFQNEAQLEKSRLLSDRFSAERPKGSFSTLEIQRTEQGDSAMYLCASSSGTGEAKAQHFGDGTRLSIL.

The chain couples TRBV20-1 to TRBJ2-7; D is unclear. Germline V lookup: CDR1 DFQATT, CDR2 SNEGSKA (reference sequence). V shed 1 base and J shed 3 bases, with 10 bases lying between them. CDR3 length: 13 residues. The CDR3 protein is CSARVLSSYEQYF. For the CDR3, the DNA is TGCAGTGCTAGAGTTCTCTCCAGCTACGAGCAGTACTTC.

The rearrangement uses TRBV6-1 and TRBJ2-7; TRBD1 matches 9 bases. The CDR3 is 14 amino acids. Trimming cost V 5 bases and J 2 bases; bases outside gene matches: 4. Germline CDR1 reads MNHNS; CDR2 reads SASEGT. This CDR3 reads CASSFRDRAYEQYF. CDR3 nucleotides: TGTGCCAGCAGTTTCCGGGACAGGGCCTACGAGCAGTACTTC.

The V call is TRBV3-1, the J call TRBJ2-3; TRBD2 is a possible D gene (5 bases). Germline V gene sequence: CDR1 LGHDT, CDR2 YNNKEL (reference sequence). This CDR3 region has 15 residues. V lost 6 bases and J 4 bases, leaving 17 bases between the germline ends. The CDR3 reads CASSPTEGWADTQYF. CDR3 coding DNA: TGTGCCAGCAGTCCCACAGAGGGTTGGGCAGATACGCAGTATTTT.

The genes are TRBV3-1 and TRBJ2-1; 8 bases match TRBD1. The CDR3 runs to 15 residues. Per the germline V gene, CDR1 is LGHDT and CDR2 is YNNKEL (reference sequence). The V and J ends lost 5 bases and 3 bases, in that order; junction bases with no gene match: 6. CDR3 residues: CASSSDRGDYNEQFF. In nucleotides, the CDR3 is TGTGCCAGCAGCTCAGACAGGGGCGACTACAATGAGCAGTTCTTC.

The V and J genes are TRBV7-9 and TRBJ2-2; D not resolved. The CDR3 sequence is 14 residues long. Germline CDR1 reads SEHNR; CDR2 reads FQNEAQ (reference sequence). V was shortened by 3 bases and J by 6 bases, with 11 bases between the two germline ends. For the CDR3, the DNA is TGTGCCAGCAGCTTCTCCGAGACGCCCGGGGAGCTGTTTTTT. It yields the protein CASSFSETPGELFF.

The rearrangement links TRBV29-1 to TRBJ2-3; D uncertain. V lost 4 bases to trimming and J lost 2 bases, with 13 bases between them. The CDR3 covers 14 residues. The germline gives CDR1 SQVTM, CDR2 ANQGSEA. CDR3 in DNA: TGCAGCGTTGTTGAAGACACATACACAGATACGCAGTATTTT. As protein: CSVVEDTYTDTQYF.

The chain employs TRBV9 and TRBJ2-7; no firm D call. V dropped 0 bases and J dropped 1 base, with 8 bases sitting between them. Germline V CDR1 and CDR2: SGDLS, YYNGEE. The CDR3 is 14 residues long. CDR3 bases: TGTGCCAGCAGCGTAGGGCAGGAGTCCTACGAGCAGTACTTC. This translates into CASSVGQESYEQYF.

The rearrangement links TRBV5-6 to TRBJ1-1; no reliable D call. CDR1 SGHDT and CDR2 YYEEEE come from the germline V gene. Trimming left V 4 bases short and J 0 bases short, with 10 bases between. The CDR3 sequence is 14 residues long. The CDR3 protein is CASSLERVNTEAFF. The CDR3 nucleotides are TGTGCCAGCAGCCTGGAAAGAGTGAACACTGAAGCTTTCTTT.

This CDR3 is CSAKGGGYGYTF. The DNA of the CDR3 is TGCAGTGCTAAAGGGGGGGGCTATGGCTACACCTTC. The V call is TRBV20-1, the J call TRBJ1-2; TRBD1 is a possible D gene (6 bases). Germline values: CDR1 DFQATT, CDR2 SNEGSKA (reference sequence). CDR3 length: 12 amino acids. Between the trimmed V and J ends, which lost 4 bases and 4 bases, there was a span of 10 bases.